These 30 T cell receptor beta chains came from one sample sequenced in a study of molecular identifiers for immune sequencing clone quantification. TCRdb processed the PCR reads anew with MiXCR; each CDR3 protein has one entry. Seen here are about 640,000 distinct CDR3 sequences, around 20% observed once, and the top ten hold roughly 0.9%. Sequencing used naive CD8+ T cells from blood, with Jurkat cell RNA spiked in. Subset meaning: FACS-sorted CD8+CD4-CCR7+CD45RA+ naive T cells. These receptors were taken from a human donor in good health. Some libraries in this study had Jurkat cell RNA spiked in.

The chain employs TRBV4-3 and TRBJ1-3; 9 nucleotides match TRBD1. This CDR3 comprises 17 residues. CDR1 and CDR2 (germline): LGHNA, YSLEER. Unmatched junction bases numbered 6, after V lost 0 bases and J lost 3 bases. The CDR3 reads CASSQDAGQGFGNTIYF. CDR3 nucleotides: TGCGCCAGCAGCCAAGACGCCGGACAGGGGTTTGGAAACACCATATATTTT.

This clonotype showed up many times. The J gene is TRBJ2-7, the V gene TRBV30; 7 nucleotides line up with TRBD1. Germline trimming cut 2 bases from V and 4 bases from J; bases unmatched to any gene: 11. The CDR3 runs to 15 residues. CDR1 GTSNPN and CDR2 SVGIG come from the germline V gene (reference sequence). Here the CDR3 reads CAWSTTGDFFYEQYF. DNA of the CDR3: TGTGCCTGGAGTACCACAGGGGATTTCTTTTACGAGCAGTACTTC.

Ten or more counts support this clonotype. The chain combines TRBV20-1 with TRBJ1-3, with 7 positions matching TRBD1. Trimming cost V 3 bases and J 4 bases; bases outside gene matches: 12. The CDR3 consists of 16 residues. The V gene's germline CDR1 is DFQATT and CDR2 SNEGSKA (reference sequence). The CDR3, as DNA: TGCAGTGCTAGGGGTCCGACAGGGTGGGACGGAAACACCATATATTTT. Its translation is CSARGPTGWDGNTIYF.

Only a few counts were recorded for this clonotype. V and J are TRBV6-5 and TRBJ2-7; D is undetermined. Germline CDR1 MNHEY, CDR2 SVGAGI. The V end was cut by 7 bases, the J end by 4 bases, with 17 bases between. The CDR3 runs 14 residues. Here the CDR3 DNA reads TGTGCCAGCACCAACGGGTATGGGCTATACGAGCAGTACTTC. Its protein is CASTNGYGLYEQYF.

Details on this clonotype: An end of the junction differs from the germline gene, which may be a read error. The chain links TRBV19 to TRBJ2-3; TRBD1 is a possible D gene (6 bases). Germline V gene data show CDR1 as LNHDA and CDR2 as SQIVND (reference sequence). This CDR3 region has 15 residues. CDR3 in amino acids: CASSIYRASTDAQYF. The CDR3 coding sequence is TGTGCCAGTAGTATATACAGGGCCAGCACAGATGCGCAGTATTTT. Full variable domain (outside the CDR3, taken from reference TRBV19 and TRBJ2-3): DGGITQSPKYLFRKEGQNVTLSCEQNLNHDAMYWYRQDPGQGLRLIYYSQIVNDFQKGDIAEGYSVSREKKESFPLTVTSAQKNPTAFYLCASSIYRASTDAQYFGPGTRLTVL.

Only a few counts were recorded for this clonotype. With a much larger clone just one base away, this may be a read error. The V and J genes are TRBV4-3 and TRBJ2-7; TRBD2 might be the D (5 bases). There are 15 residues in the CDR3. Germline CDR1 LGHNA, CDR2 YSLEER. The CDR3 sequence is CASSQGWGVAYERYF. The CDR3 DNA is TGCGCCAGCAGCCAAGGTTGGGGAGTGGCCTACGAGCGGTACTTC.

This clonotype was detected only a few times. The chain uses TRBV16 and TRBJ1-6; 7 bases are shared with TRBD1. CDR1 and CDR2 from the germline V gene are KGHSY and FQNENV. J was trimmed by 18 bases and V by 1 base; bases with no gene match: 9. The CDR3 loop spans 13 amino acids. The CDR3 nucleotides read TGTGCCAGCAGCCAATTAACAGGGGAAGAGCACCACTTT. It specifies CASSQLTGEEHHF.

This chain joins TRBV2 and TRBJ2-2, with D maybe TRBD2 (5 bases). The V gene lost 3 bases and the J gene lost 4 bases, with 9 bases spanning the gap. CDR1 is SNHLY, CDR2 FYNNEI, per germline. The CDR3 runs to 14 residues. The CDR3 loop is CASSEPTSTGELFF. The CDR3 nucleotides are TGTGCCAGCAGTGAGCCAACTAGCACCGGGGAGCTGTTTTTT.

In the case of this clonotype: It is likely a read error, because the conserved phenylalanine at the end of the CDR3 is missing. The chain has TRBV19 and TRBJ2-7, with D possibly TRBD1 on 6 matching bases. CDR1 and CDR2 (germline): LNHDA, SQIVND (reference sequence). The V end lost 7 bases, the J end lost 6 bases, and 16 bases lay between the germline ends. The CDR3 sequence is 13 residues long. The CDR3 is CASTRGGVSEQYL. The CDR3 DNA sequence: TGTGCCAGTACCCGAGGGGGTGTCTCCGAGCAGTACCTC.

This clonotype was found many times. The V and J genes are TRBV14 and TRBJ1-3; D gene unclear. V was trimmed by 4 bases and J by 5 bases, leaving 12 bases between them. The CDR3 runs 14 residues. The germline CDR1 and CDR2 sequences are SGHDN and FVKESK. The DNA of the CDR3 is TGTGCCAGCAGCCTTCAGGCGCCGAGAAACACCATATATTTT. Translation: CASSLQAPRNTIYF.

This clonotype has a handful of counts. The chain links TRBV7-3 to TRBJ2-3; D call uncertain. This CDR3 has 16 residues. The V gene's germline CDR1 is SGHTA and CDR2 FQGTGA. Deletions cut 5 bases from V and 1 base from J, with 16 bases between. The CDR3 DNA is TGTGCCAGCAGCCCCCGTTTCGGTTCAGGCACAGATACGCAGTATTTT. Its translation: CASSPRFGSGTDTQYF.

About this clonotype: A much larger clone sits a single nucleotide away, making a read error possible. J is TRBJ2-7 and V is TRBV30; D might be TRBD2 (6 bases). The CDR3 is 15 residues long. CDR1 GTSNPN and CDR2 SVGIG come from the germline V gene (reference sequence). V was trimmed by 3 bases and J by 2 bases, leaving 17 bases between them. The DNA for the CDR3 is TGTGCCTGGAGCCCGGACGGGAGACACCCCTACGAGCAGTACTTC. The encoded protein is CAWSPDGRHPYEQYF.

This clonotype was recorded many times. The chain links TRBV21-1 to TRBJ2-3. TRBV21-1 is an annotated pseudogene. The CDR3 is made up of 17 amino acids. This CDR3 reads CASSKAGFGVAPDTQYF. In DNA, the CDR3 is TGTGCCAGCAGCAAAGCCGGTTTCGGGGTTGCCCCAGATACGCAGTATTTT.

This clonotype was observed at least ten times. The chain has TRBV4-3 and TRBJ1-5; D remains ambiguous. The V gene lost 1 base and the J gene lost 4 bases, with 11 bases spanning the gap. This CDR3 is 15 amino acids long. Germline V gene lookup returns CDR1 LGHNA and CDR2 YSLEER. This CDR3 is CASSQGSGSNQPQHF. Written as DNA, the CDR3 is TGCGCCAGCAGCCAAGGCTCCGGATCAAATCAGCCCCAGCATTTT.

The gene calls are TRBV11-2 and TRBJ2-1; D is ambiguous. Germline lookup yields CDR1 SGHAT and CDR2 FQNNGV. CDR3 size: 15 residues. V lost 1 base and J lost 6, with 13 bases in between. In nucleotides, the CDR3 is TGTGCCAGCAGCTTAGTGTTGTCCAGCGCCAATGAGCAGTTCTTC. Amino acids: CASSLVLSSANEQFF.

This clonotype has more than one count but fewer than ten. The rearrangement joins TRBV20-1 to TRBJ2-1; 12 bases agree with TRBD2. With 5 bases clipped from V and 8 bases from J, the junction kept 1 base outside the gene matches. The CDR3 is 12 amino acids. Germline CDR1 reads DFQATT; CDR2 reads SNEGSKA (reference sequence). CDR3 protein: CSAGTSGYEQFF. Here the CDR3 DNA reads TGCAGTGCTGGGACTAGCGGGTATGAGCAGTTCTTC.

The sample holds a few counts of this clonotype. The chain employs TRBV19 and TRBJ1-5, with 7 bases fitting TRBD1. CDR1 is LNHDA, CDR2 SQIVND, per germline (reference sequence). The CDR3 is made up of 15 amino acids. V was pared by 1 base and J by 6 bases, with 6 bases of the junction left unmatched. The DNA of the CDR3 is TGTGCCAGTAGTATAGCACAGGGGTTTTTTCAGCCCCAGCATTTT. Translating it yields CASSIAQGFFQPQHF.

This clonotype was seen repeatedly, ten times or more. The chain combines TRBV5-6 with TRBJ2-5; D remains unclear. The CDR3 runs 13 residues. CDR1 is SGHDT and CDR2 is YYEEEE in the germline V gene. V shed 10 bases and J shed 3 bases, with 16 bases lying between them. This CDR3 reads CAVASSSEETQYF. The CDR3 DNA reads TGTGCCGTGGCGTCTAGTTCTGAAGAGACCCAGTACTTC. The entire variable domain, with the rest obtained from reference TRBV5-6 and TRBJ2-5, is as follows: DAGVTQSPTHLIKTRGQQVTLRCSPKSGHDTVSWYQQALGQGPQFIFQYYEEEERQRGNFPDRFSGHQFPNYSSELNVNALLLGDSALYLCAVASSSEETQYFGPGTRLLVL.

A word on this clonotype: This may be a read error: a much more frequent sequence differs by one nucleotide. The genes are TRBV10-3 and TRBJ2-3; possibly TRBD1 for D (6 bases). Germline loops: CDR1 ENHRY, CDR2 SYGVKD. V was clipped by 3 bases and J by 3 bases, with 16 bases between them. This CDR3 is built from 16 residues. The CDR3 sequence: CAISDRGSIRTDTQYF. The CDR3 DNA reads TGTGCCATCAGTGACAGGGGCTCCATTAGAACAGATACGCAGTATTTT.

This rearrangement joins TRBV2 to TRBJ2-7; 9 nucleotides line up with TRBD2. With V trimmed by 9 bases and J by 6 bases, 9 bases remained unmatched. Germline-derived CDR1 and CDR2 are SNHLY and FYNNEI. The CDR3 runs to 13 residues. The CDR3 DNA is TGTGCCAGAGGGACTAGCCTCTCGGCCGAGCAGTACTTC. Encoded protein: CARGTSLSAEQYF.

On this clonotype: This may be a read error: a much more frequent sequence differs by one nucleotide. This chain joins TRBV5-6 and TRBJ2-7, with 11 bases that match TRBD2. The CDR3 is 16 residues long. Germline loops: CDR1 SGHDT, CDR2 YYEEEE. Here the CDR3 reads CASGLGGLAVYWEQYF. Written as DNA, the CDR3 is TGTGCCAGCGGCTTGGGGGGACTAGCGGTTTATTGGGAGCAGTACTTC.

This clonotype has at least ten counts. The V call is TRBV29-1, the J call TRBJ2-6, with D unresolved. CDR3 size: 15 residues. Trimming removed 4 bases from V and 4 bases from J, with 14 bases in between. From germline, CDR1 is SQVTM and CDR2 ANQGSEA. CDR3 amino acids: CSVGVVSDGANVLTF. The CDR3, as DNA: TGCAGCGTTGGGGTGGTTTCGGACGGGGCCAACGTCCTGACTTTC.

This clonotype was seen a handful of times. V is TRBV6-2 or TRBV6-3 and J is TRBJ2-2, with 7 bases fitting TRBD2. Per germline, CDR1 MNHEY and CDR2 SVGEGT. This CDR3 comprises 19 residues. V lost 5 bases to trimming and J lost 2 bases; unmatched junction nucleotides: 17. DNA of the CDR3: TGTGCCAGCAGTACCCGGGACTATCAACCCCACTTAAACACCGGGGAGCTGTTTTTT. Its translation: CASSTRDYQPHLNTGELFF.

Worth noting for this clonotype: Since a much larger clone is just one base distant, this may be a read error. The chain carries TRBV12-3 or TRBV12-4 and TRBJ1-2; D is ambiguous. This CDR3 has 13 residues. CDR3: CANSSGRNYGYTF. DNA for the CDR3: TGTGCCAACAGTTCCGGACGGAACTATGGCTACACCTTC.

On this clonotype itself: This may be a read error, as it is one base from a much larger clone. The CDR3 region has the DNA TGTGCCAGCAGTGAAGCGCTGGTTGGCTACGCCTTC. The encoded protein is CASSEALVGYAF. This rearrangement joins TRBV2 to TRBJ1-2; no clear D. The CDR3 has 12 residues. CDR1 SNHLY and CDR2 FYNNEI come from the germline V gene.

This clonotype was recorded many times. This rearrangement joins TRBV19 to TRBJ2-7; D tentatively fits TRBD1 or TRBD2 (5 bases each). From germline, CDR1 is LNHDA and CDR2 SQIVND (reference sequence). The CDR3 is made up of 11 amino acids. V gave up 3 bases and J gave up 5 bases, with 5 bases separating them. The DNA for the CDR3 is TGTGCCAGTAGTATGGGGGACGAGCAGTACTTC. This encodes CASSMGDEQYF.

V and J are TRBV28 and TRBJ1-6; D unclear. The germline gives CDR1 MDHEN, CDR2 SYDVKM. The CDR3 is 16 amino acids. The V gene lost 3 bases and the J gene lost 0 bases, with 9 bases spanning the gap. DNA of the CDR3: TGTGCCAGCAGTTTCAGGATTAGCTCCTATAATTCACCCCTCCACTTT. Translation gives CASSFRISSYNSPLHF.

This clonotype was seen only a few times. V and J are TRBV27 and TRBJ1-5; D is undetermined. V gave up 3 bases and J gave up 4 bases, with 13 bases separating them. CDR1 and CDR2 from the germline V gene are MNHEY and SMNVEV (reference sequence). This CDR3 has 15 residues. The CDR3 reads CASSFLPGTNQPQHF. As DNA, the CDR3 is TGTGCCAGCAGTTTTTTACCGGGTACTAATCAGCCCCAGCATTTT.

The chain links TRBV28 to TRBJ2-7; possible D gene TRBD2, 6 bases. Germline CDR1 MDHEN, CDR2 SYDVKM. The CDR3 contains 15 residues. The V end lost 5 bases, the J end lost 0 bases, and 14 bases lay between the germline ends. CDR3 nucleotide sequence: TGTGCCAGCAGTGGGGGGTGGAGGGCCTCCTACGAGCAGTACTTC. Protein: CASSGGWRASYEQYF.

This clonotype was detected many times. The chain combines TRBV28 with TRBJ1-2, with D perhaps TRBD1 (6 bases). CDR3 size: 14 residues. Germline V CDR1 and CDR2: MDHEN, SYDVKM. V was trimmed by 7 bases and J by 0 bases, leaving 12 bases between them. The CDR3 spells CASKRGATNYGYTF. The DNA of the CDR3 is TGTGCCAGCAAGAGGGGGGCAACTAACTATGGCTACACCTTC.